Given below is one T cell receptor (beta chain) in context. Trimming took 6 bases from V and 2 from J, leaving 4 bases between them. The germline V gene has CDR1 SEHNR and CDR2 FQNEAQ (reference sequence). This CDR3 is 11 amino acids long. This sample was taken from a study of blood T cell repertoires in COVID-19. As handled by the study authors: For nucleated cells, counts were estimated from reference gene primer amplification. Profiling relied on immunoSEQ multiplex PCR, and the TCRdb table lists in-frame clones only, not all of them. The D gene and trimming were derived from the DNA, and the V and J assignments and clone size from that table. The sample consists of more than 200,000 clones, 75% to 90% of them appearing once. Participant age was roughly 18 to 95 years, and participants resided in approximately 24 US areas.

The source of this sequence is a woman between 25 and 40 years old with acute COVID-19. The chain uses TRBV7-9 and TRBJ2-5; no reliable D call. Sequencing was done on a sample of PBMCs or T cells enriched from blood (not recorded which). In nucleotides, the CDR3 is TGTGCCAGCAGGCTACAAGAGACCCAGTACTTC. This encodes CASRLQETQYF.